These 27 T cell receptor beta chains share one sample of origin, sequenced in a study of T cells after posttransplantation cyclophosphamide. Only in-frame clones appear in the TCRdb table, and some are missing; sequencing was by immunoSEQ multiplex PCR. The repertoire holds approximately 22,000 clones, with 85% to 90% as singletons. Cyclophosphamide on days +3 and +4 followed busulfan-fludarabine conditioning and a marrow graft. Sequences were derived from PBMCs, sampled after allogeneic stem cell transplant with posttransplant cyclophosphamide. Every receptor here comes from a female patient aged 25-39 years who received an allogeneic stem cell transplant from an unrelated donor, was CMV-positive, and had no GVHD. Some of these T cells may belong to the graft donor.

The chain links TRBV9 to TRBJ2-2; D is possibly TRBD1 (6 bases). Per the germline V gene, CDR1 is SGDLS and CDR2 is YYNGEE. V lost 0 bases, J lost 0 bases, and 6 bases lay in between. The CDR3 has 15 amino acids. For the CDR3, the DNA is TGTGCCAGCAGCGTAGGGACAGCGAACACCGGGGAGCTGTTTTTT. Translating gives CASSVGTANTGELFF.

The V gene is TRBV6-1, the J gene TRBJ2-1; D is possibly TRBD2 (5 bases). The CDR3 runs 18 residues. Germline loops: CDR1 MNHNS, CDR2 SASEGT. The V end was cut by 3 bases, the J end by 12 bases, with 30 bases between. This CDR3 is CASSELHLWEKHMTGQFF. In DNA, the CDR3 is TGTGCCAGCAGTGAGTTACATCTCTGGGAGAAACACATGACTGGGCAGTTCTTC.

The V call is TRBV25-1, the J call TRBJ2-1, with TRBD2 identical over 7 bases. V shed 6 bases and J 12 bases; nucleotides not matched to a gene: 11. This CDR3 comprises 13 residues. CDR1 is MGHDK and CDR2 is SYGVNS in the germline V gene. DNA for the CDR3: TGTGCCAGCAGCCGACTAGCCCGGGAAGGGCAGTTCTTC. The encoded protein is CASSRLAREGQFF.

The genes are TRBV7-6 and TRBJ2-6, with D perhaps TRBD2 (5 bases). Germline V lookup: CDR1 SGHVS, CDR2 FNYEAQ. Trimming left V 4 bases short and J 0 bases short, with 10 bases between. The CDR3 sequence is 16 residues long. The CDR3 sequence: CASSSGEGSGANVLTF. The CDR3 DNA is TGTGCCAGCAGCTCCGGGGAAGGCTCTGGGGCCAACGTCCTGACTTTC.

This chain links TRBV5-6 with TRBJ1-5; D gene ambiguous. Per the germline V gene, CDR1 is SGHDT and CDR2 is YYEEEE. CDR3 size: 12 residues. The V gene lost 4 bases and the J gene lost 7 bases, with 9 bases spanning the gap. The CDR3 loop reads CASSMGGQPQHF. The CDR3 DNA sequence: TGTGCCAGCAGCATGGGCGGCCAGCCCCAGCATTTT.

J is TRBJ2-3 and V is TRBV5-6; tentatively, D is TRBD1 (6 bases). The ends were cut back, 0 bases at V and 2 bases at J, with 19 bases in the middle. The germline V gene has CDR1 SGHDT and CDR2 YYEEEE. The CDR3 spans 18 residues. CDR3 region: CASSLVLDRLGPTDTQYF. The CDR3 nucleotides are TGTGCCAGCAGCTTGGTCCTAGACAGGTTGGGCCCCACAGATACGCAGTATTTT.

The chain links TRBV6-5 to TRBJ1-2; 7 bases are shared with TRBD1. Per germline, CDR1 MNHEY and CDR2 SVGAGI. Trimming removed 2 bases from V and 8 bases from J; junction bases left unmatched: 8. CDR3 length: 14 residues. CDR3: CASSYPGQEKGYTF. CDR3 in DNA: TGTGCCAGCAGTTACCCCGGACAGGAGAAGGGCTACACCTTC.

V gene TRBV11-2 combines with J gene TRBJ2-7; 7 bases match TRBD1. The CDR3 is made up of 16 amino acids. CDR1 is SGHAT and CDR2 is FQNNGV in the germline V gene. V gave up 2 bases and J gave up 2 bases; unmatched junction bases: 9. The CDR3 bases are TGTGCCAGCAGCTTACAGAGTCAGGGGGTGGCCTACGAGCAGTACTTC. Amino acids: CASSLQSQGVAYEQYF.

The rearrangement links TRBV11-2 to TRBJ1-5; TRBD1 is a possible D gene (5 bases). The germline gives CDR1 SGHAT, CDR2 FQNNGV. This CDR3 is built from 15 residues. Trimming removed 2 bases at V and 5 bases at J, with 13 bases between. In DNA, the CDR3 is TGTGCCAGCAGCTTACAGGGTCGAAGTCATCAGCCCCAGCATTTT. Translation: CASSLQGRSHQPQHF.

The rearrangement uses TRBV30 and TRBJ1-2; 8 bases agree with TRBD1. CDR3 length: 15 residues. The junction had 9 bases not matched to a gene; V was cut back by 3 bases and J by 3 bases. CDR1 is GTSNPN and CDR2 is SVGIG in the germline V gene (reference sequence). The CDR3 loop reads CAWRTTGGKDYGYTF. CDR3 coding DNA: TGTGCCTGGAGGACCACAGGGGGAAAGGACTATGGCTACACCTTC.

CDR3 protein: CASRPQGPYQETQYF. The CDR3 DNA sequence: TGTGCCAGCAGACCACAGGGTCCGTACCAAGAGACCCAGTACTTC. This rearrangement joins TRBV6-1 to TRBJ2-5; D might be TRBD1 (6 bases). Trimming removed 6 bases at V and 0 bases at J, with 14 bases between. The CDR3 totals 15 residues. Germline lookup yields CDR1 MNHNS and CDR2 SASEGT.

The CDR3 reads CASSQEPGQGSSNSPLHF. The CDR3 DNA is TGCGCCAGCAGTCAAGAACCGGGACAGGGATCGTCTAATTCACCCCTCCACTTT. The genes are TRBV23-1 and TRBJ1-6, with 9 positions matching TRBD1. TRBV23-1 is sorted into the ORF group, with uncertain function. The CDR3 sequence is 18 residues long. The V and J ends lost 2 bases and 6 bases, in that order; junction bases with no gene match: 11.

This chain connects TRBV7-3 to TRBJ2-1; no firm D call. The CDR3 has 15 residues. The germline V gene encodes CDR1 SGHTA and CDR2 FQGTGA. The V gene lost 4 bases and the J gene lost 3 bases, with 13 bases spanning the gap. CDR3 amino acids: CASSSEVPGYNEQFF. Here the CDR3 DNA reads TGTGCCAGCAGCTCAGAGGTCCCTGGCTACAATGAGCAGTTCTTC. Complete variable domain (other parts from reference TRBV7-3 and TRBJ2-1): GAGVSQTPSNKVTEKGKYVELRCDPISGHTALYWYRQSLGQGPEFLIYFQGTGAADDSGLPNDRFFAVRPEGSVSTLKIQRTERGDSAVYLCASSSEVPGYNEQFFGPGTRLTVL.

This chain joins TRBV5-4 and TRBJ1-6, with D unresolved. This CDR3 has 15 residues. Germline assignment: CDR1 SGHNT and CDR2 YYREEE (reference sequence). The germline V and J ends were trimmed by 2 bases and 4 bases, with 10 bases remaining between them. CDR3 sequence (DNA): TGTGCCAGCAGCTTCGGGTCGGCGTATAATTCACCCCTCCACTTT. Its translation: CASSFGSAYNSPLHF.

This chain's CDR3 is CASSSAGAGTDTQYF. CDR3 DNA sequence: TGTGCCAGCAGTTCTGCGGGGGCTGGCACAGATACGCAGTATTTT. The rearrangement links TRBV27 to TRBJ2-3; tentative D call: TRBD2 (7 bases). The CDR3 spans 15 residues. Trimming pared 4 bases from V and 1 base from J, leaving 12 bases between. Germline values: CDR1 MNHEY, CDR2 SMNVEV (reference sequence).

This clone was detected once. This chain links TRBV5-1 with TRBJ2-5; tentative D call: TRBD2 (6 bases). The V and J ends lost 2 bases and 1 base respectively, with 12 bases between them. The CDR3 length is 15 residues. The germline V gene encodes CDR1 SGHRS and CDR2 YFSETQ. CDR3 nucleotide sequence: TGCGCCAGCAGCTTCGCGGGGAGTATCCAAGAGACCCAGTACTTC. Translating gives CASSFAGSIQETQYF.

This clone was seen once. The chain is built from TRBV20-1 and TRBJ1-2; no clear D. Germline CDR1 reads DFQATT; CDR2 reads SNEGSKA (reference sequence). The CDR3 totals 10 residues. V was shortened by 3 bases and J by 5 bases, with 4 bases between the two germline ends. The CDR3 is CSARAYGYTF. CDR3 sequence (DNA): TGCAGTGCTAGGGCTTATGGCTACACCTTC.

The chain has TRBV4-3 and TRBJ2-3; 7 bases fit TRBD1. V dropped 4 bases and J dropped 5; count of bases not matched to a gene: 9. This CDR3 has 15 residues. Germline values: CDR1 LGHNA, CDR2 YSLEER. CDR3 sequence (DNA): TGCGCCAGCAGCCCGAGGGGGCAGGGGGAAGATACGCAGTATTTT. Its translation is CASSPRGQGEDTQYF.

This clone was seen just once. The sample holds other DNA sequences that translate to the same CDR3. V usage is TRBV10-3 and J usage is TRBJ1-6; D is unresolved. The V gene lost 4 bases and the J gene lost 9 bases, with 13 bases spanning the gap. The CDR3 runs to 14 residues. Germline V gene sequence: CDR1 ENHRY, CDR2 SYGVKD. CDR3 in amino acids: CAISAVTGGSPLHF. The CDR3 region has the DNA TGTGCCATCAGTGCGGTGACTGGCGGTTCACCCCTCCACTTT.

This clone appeared a few times. The chain carries TRBV28 and TRBJ1-3; D not resolved. V lost 3 bases, J lost 3 bases, and 15 bases lay in between. This CDR3 spans 16 amino acids. Germline V gene lookup returns CDR1 MDHEN and CDR2 SYDVKM. CDR3 coding DNA: TGTGCCAGCAGTTTTGGGAGATCAAATCTTGGAAACACCATATATTTT. This encodes CASSFGRSNLGNTIYF.

V and J are TRBV12-5 and TRBJ1-2, with a weak D call TRBD1 (5 bases). Germline CDR1 LGHNT, CDR2 FRNRAP. V lost 3 bases, J lost 5 bases, and 13 bases lay in between. The CDR3 has 14 amino acids. The CDR3 is CASGLMQGEYGYTF. CDR3 sequence (DNA): TGTGCTAGTGGTTTAATGCAGGGCGAATATGGCTACACCTTC. Filled out from reference TRBV12-5 and TRBJ1-2, the complete variable domain reads DARVTQTPRHKVTEMGQEVTMRCQPILGHNTVFWYRQTMMQGLELLAYFRNRAPLDDSGMPKDRFSAEMPDATLATLKIQPSEPRDSAVYFCASGLMQGEYGYTFGSGTRLTVV.

The chain is built from TRBV6-1 and TRBJ2-5; tentatively, D is TRBD2 (6 bases). The ends were cut back, 4 bases at V and 4 bases at J, with 16 bases in the middle. Per germline, CDR1 MNHNS and CDR2 SASEGT. The CDR3 is 15 residues long. As DNA, the CDR3 is TGTGCCAGCAGTGCTAAGCCGCTGGGGGGAGAGACCCAGTACTTC. Its protein product is CASSAKPLGGETQYF.

This clone has only one observation. The V and J genes are TRBV7-2 and TRBJ1-2, with D perhaps matching TRBD1 (6 bases). Trimming took off 6 bases at V and 5 bases at J, with 13 bases between the two ends. Per the germline V gene, CDR1 is SGHTA and CDR2 is FQGNSA. CDR3 size: 13 residues. CDR3 amino acids: CASSEEGGYGYTF. Here the CDR3 DNA reads TGTGCCAGCAGTGAAGAGGGGGGGTATGGCTACACCTTC.

The CDR3 is CASSPLGQGSYEQYF. CDR3 nucleotides: TGCGCCAGCAGCCCCCTTGGACAGGGATCGTACGAGCAGTACTTC. This chain connects TRBV4-1 to TRBJ2-7, with TRBD1 matching 8 bases. The V gene's germline CDR1 is MGHRA and CDR2 YSYEKL. The CDR3 is made up of 15 amino acids. Trimming at V came to 4 bases and at J to 4 bases, leaving 9 bases not matched to a gene.

This clone was counted between two and nine times. This chain links TRBV29-1 with TRBJ2-5; D is perhaps TRBD2 (6 bases). Trimming shortened V by 7 bases and J by 3 bases, and 12 bases separated the two germline ends. The germline gives CDR1 SQVTM, CDR2 ANQGSEA. The CDR3 length is 12 residues. CDR3 amino acids: CSGGGGKETQYF. The CDR3 DNA reads TGCAGCGGGGGAGGAGGGAAAGAGACCCAGTACTTC.

This chain joins TRBV10-3 and TRBJ1-6; 7 bases align to TRBD1. V was clipped by 2 bases and J by 9 bases; unmatched bases: 4. The CDR3 is 14 amino acids. CDR1 is ENHRY and CDR2 is SYGVKD in the germline V gene. CDR3 coding DNA: TGTGCCATCAGTGAGGGGACAGAAGTTTCACCCCTCCACTTT. It encodes CAISEGTEVSPLHF.

V gene TRBV28 combines with J gene TRBJ1-6; D unresolved. Germline V gene data show CDR1 as MDHEN and CDR2 as SYDVKM. V was shortened by 4 bases and J by 8 bases, with 18 bases between the two germline ends. The CDR3 runs to 16 residues. CDR3 nucleotide sequence: TGTGCCAGCAGTTCCACCCCCCGAGGGAGTGATTCACCCCTCCACTTT. Its protein product is CASSSTPRGSDSPLHF.